Listed below are T cell receptor beta chains from one sample, sequenced in a study of resident and recirculating memory T cells in vitiligo. Clones were read by immunoSEQ multiplex PCR, and TCRdb kept only the in-frame ones, dropping some. Here the sample spans 39,000 or so clones, nearly 95% being singletons. Sequenced material: blood. The receptors derive from a male donor with vitiligo. Each CDR3 is given with its conserved first and last residue. A D gene is named only where the DNA matches it firmly. The size field is filled for only some rows; it gives once, few, many or a size class.

d_gene: NA; len: 14; abundance: NA; j_gene: TRBJ2-1; v_gene: TRBV27; CDR3aa: CASSLLHGEDEQFF; CDR3nt: TGTGCCAGCAGTTTATTACATGGCGAGGATGAGCAGTTCTTC
d_gene: NA; len: 14; abundance: NA; j_gene: TRBJ2-3; v_gene: TRBV7-9; CDR3aa: CASRTGLVTDTQYF; CDR3nt: TGTGCCAGCAGGACGGGACTCGTCACAGATACGCAGTATTTT
d_gene: TRBD1; len: 15; abundance: NA; j_gene: TRBJ2-1; v_gene: TRBV6-5; CDR3aa: CASSYLRDRGSEQFF; CDR3nt: TGTGCCAGCAGTTACTTAAGGGACAGAGGAAGTGAGCAGTTCTTC
d_gene: TRBD1; len: 15; abundance: NA; j_gene: TRBJ1-2; v_gene: TRBV19; CDR3aa: CASRIGGQGASGYTF; CDR3nt: TGTGCCAGTAGGATCGGCGGACAGGGGGCCTCTGGCTACACCTTC
d_gene: NA; len: 16; abundance: once; j_gene: TRBJ1-3; v_gene: TRBV9; CDR3aa: CASSVTGQSSGNTIYF; CDR3nt: TGTGCCAGCAGCGTAACTGGACAAAGCTCTGGAAACACCATATATTTT
d_gene: TRBD1; len: 18; abundance: NA; j_gene: TRBJ1-4; v_gene: TRBV5-1; CDR3aa: CASSSGQGGGTGIEKLFF; CDR3nt: TGCGCCAGCAGCTCTGGACAGGGAGGGGGAACAGGAATTGAAAAACTGTTTTTT
d_gene: NA; len: 16; abundance: NA; j_gene: TRBJ2-5; v_gene: TRBV4-1; CDR3aa: CASSHPRDTSKETQYF; CDR3nt: TGCGCCAGCAGCCATCCCCGGGACACTTCGAAAGAGACCCAGTACTTC
d_gene: TRBD2; len: 15; abundance: NA; j_gene: TRBJ2-7; v_gene: TRBV5-5; CDR3aa: CASSLVSGGAVGQYF; CDR3nt: TGTGCCAGCAGCTTGGTTAGCGGGGGGGCCGTCGGGCAGTACTTC
d_gene: NA; len: 13; abundance: NA; j_gene: TRBJ2-7; v_gene: TRBV25-1; CDR3aa: CASSYTVSYEQYF; CDR3nt: TGTGCCAGCAGCTATACAGTCTCCTACGAGCAGTACTTC
d_gene: TRBD1; len: 14; abundance: NA; j_gene: TRBJ1-1; v_gene: TRBV6-6; CDR3aa: CASRSGTVNTEAFF; CDR3nt: TGTGCCAGCAGATCCGGGACAGTGAACACTGAAGCTTTCTTT
d_gene: NA; len: 14; abundance: NA; j_gene: TRBJ1-4; v_gene: TRBV13; CDR3aa: CASSPEGEGEKLFF; CDR3nt: TGTGCCAGCAGTCCCGAGGGGGAGGGTGAAAAACTGTTTTTT
d_gene: NA; len: 11; abundance: NA; j_gene: TRBJ2-2; v_gene: TRBV7-6; CDR3aa: CATLSGGELFF; CDR3nt: TGTGCCACTCTTTCGGGCGGGGAGCTGTTTTTT
d_gene: NA; len: 14; abundance: NA; j_gene: TRBJ2-5; v_gene: TRBV7-2; CDR3aa: CASSLIGVLETQYF; CDR3nt: TGTGCCAGCAGCTTAATCGGGGTTTTGGAGACCCAGTACTTC
d_gene: TRBD1; len: 14; abundance: NA; j_gene: TRBJ2-7; v_gene: TRBV27; CDR3aa: CASSLTGGIDEQYF; CDR3nt: TGTGCCAGCAGTCTTACAGGGGGTATAGACGAGCAGTACTTC
d_gene: TRBD2; len: 15; abundance: NA; j_gene: TRBJ2-1; v_gene: TRBV7-3; CDR3aa: CASSLSAGGNNEQFF; CDR3nt: TGTGCCAGCAGCTTGTCAGCGGGGGGGAACAATGAGCAGTTCTTC
d_gene: NA; len: 12; abundance: NA; j_gene: TRBJ1-1; v_gene: TRBV30; CDR3aa: CAWTLTPGGAFF; CDR3nt: TGTGCCTGGACGCTCACCCCCGGGGGAGCTTTCTTT
d_gene: NA; len: 14; abundance: NA; j_gene: TRBJ2-7; v_gene: TRBV2; CDR3aa: CASSSQGSRYEQYF; CDR3nt: TGTGCCAGCAGTAGTCAGGGGAGCCGCTACGAGCAGTACTTC
d_gene: TRBD2; len: 16; abundance: NA; j_gene: TRBJ2-3; v_gene: TRBV9; CDR3aa: CASSPVAGAGVDTQYF; CDR3nt: TGTGCCAGCAGCCCCGTAGCGGGGGCGGGGGTAGATACGCAGTATTTT
d_gene: NA; len: 14; abundance: NA; j_gene: TRBJ2-7; v_gene: TRBV7-2; CDR3aa: CASSPATGSYEQYF; CDR3nt: TGTGCCAGCAGCCCAGCAACGGGCTCCTACGAGCAGTACTTC
d_gene: TRBD1; len: 11; abundance: NA; j_gene: TRBJ1-1; v_gene: TRBV20-1; CDR3aa: CSATDRAGAFF; CDR3nt: TGCAGTGCTACGGACAGGGCGGGAGCTTTCTTT
d_gene: NA; len: 14; abundance: NA; j_gene: TRBJ2-3; v_gene: TRBV30; CDR3aa: CAWSFQGSTDTQYF; CDR3nt: TGTGCCTGGAGTTTTCAGGGGTCCACAGATACGCAGTATTTT
d_gene: TRBD1; len: 14; abundance: NA; j_gene: TRBJ2-5; v_gene: TRBV5-1; CDR3aa: CASSPPGQGETQYF; CDR3nt: TGCGCCAGCAGCCCCCCGGGACAGGGGGAGACCCAGTACTTC
d_gene: TRBD1; len: 16; abundance: NA; j_gene: TRBJ1-5; v_gene: TRBV18; CDR3aa: CASSPLGGQGFLPQHF; CDR3nt: TGTGCCAGCTCACCCCTCGGGGGACAGGGGTTTCTGCCCCAGCATTTT
d_gene: TRBD1; len: 16; abundance: NA; j_gene: TRBJ1-2; v_gene: TRBV27; CDR3aa: CASSLSWTGGKYGYTF; CDR3nt: TGTGCCAGCAGTTTATCGTGGACAGGGGGCAAGTATGGCTACACCTTC
d_gene: NA; len: 10; abundance: NA; j_gene: TRBJ2-1; v_gene: TRBV29-1; CDR3aa: CSAHGLWQFF; CDR3nt: TGCAGCGCCCATGGCTTGTGGCAGTTCTTC
d_gene: TRBD2; len: 14; abundance: NA; j_gene: TRBJ2-1; v_gene: TRBV6-1; CDR3aa: CASSGGGAYNEQFF; CDR3nt: TGTGCCAGCAGTGGCGGGGGGGCGTACAATGAGCAGTTCTTC
d_gene: TRBD1; len: 16; abundance: NA; j_gene: TRBJ2-2; v_gene: TRBV19; CDR3aa: CASSALQGRSTGELFF; CDR3nt: TGTGCCAGTAGCGCCTTACAGGGGCGAAGCACCGGGGAGCTGTTTTTT
d_gene: TRBD1; len: 18; abundance: once; j_gene: TRBJ1-1; v_gene: TRBV11-2; CDR3aa: CASSSLRTGPKKYTEAFF; CDR3nt: TGTGCCAGCAGCTCCCTCCGGACAGGGCCGAAAAAGTACACTGAAGCTTTCTTT
d_gene: NA; len: 13; abundance: NA; j_gene: TRBJ1-1; v_gene: TRBV30; CDR3aa: CAWNTGMNTEAFF; CDR3nt: TGTGCCTGGAATACAGGGATGAACACTGAAGCTTTCTTT
d_gene: TRBD1; len: 16; abundance: NA; j_gene: TRBJ1-2; v_gene: TRBV14; CDR3aa: CASSKAIGQGAYGYTF; CDR3nt: TGTGCCAGCAGCAAAGCAATCGGACAGGGGGCGTATGGCTACACCTTC
d_gene: NA; len: 13; abundance: NA; j_gene: TRBJ1-4; v_gene: TRBV29-1; CDR3aa: CSVVGGGEEKLFF; CDR3nt: TGCAGCGTTGTTGGGGGAGGTGAGGAAAAACTGTTTTTT
d_gene: NA; len: 13; abundance: NA; j_gene: TRBJ2-3; v_gene: TRBV7-2; CDR3aa: CASSFQQGDTQYF; CDR3nt: TGTGCCAGCAGCTTCCAACAGGGAGATACGCAGTATTTT
d_gene: TRBD2; len: 15; abundance: NA; j_gene: TRBJ2-7; v_gene: TRBV7-6; CDR3aa: CASSLARTSGAEQYF; CDR3nt: TGTGCCAGCAGCTTAGCGCGAACTAGCGGGGCCGAGCAGTACTTC
d_gene: TRBD1; len: 20; abundance: once; j_gene: TRBJ2-3; v_gene: TRBV7-8; CDR3aa: CASSAAPGQGLLLDTDTQYF; CDR3nt: TGTGCCAGCAGCGCCGCGCCGGGACAGGGGCTCCTTCTGGACACAGATACGCAGTATTTT
d_gene: NA; len: 15; abundance: NA; j_gene: TRBJ2-1; v_gene: TRBV6-5; CDR3aa: CASSPARDNRQEQFF; CDR3nt: TGTGCCAGCAGTCCGGCGCGTGACAACAGACAAGAGCAGTTCTTC
d_gene: TRBD1; len: 15; abundance: NA; j_gene: TRBJ1-2; v_gene: TRBV6-7; CDR3aa: CASRGRTGANYGYTF; CDR3nt: TGTGCCAGCAGAGGACGGACAGGAGCTAACTATGGCTACACCTTC
d_gene: NA; len: 13; abundance: NA; j_gene: TRBJ1-1; v_gene: TRBV15; CDR3aa: CATSNYMNTEAFF; CDR3nt: TGTGCCACCAGCAACTACATGAACACTGAAGCTTTCTTT
d_gene: TRBD1; len: 15; abundance: once; j_gene: TRBJ1-2; v_gene: TRBV5-6; CDR3aa: CASSSGTDYNYGYTF; CDR3nt: TGTGCCAGCAGCTCCGGGACAGACTATAACTATGGCTACACCTTC
d_gene: NA; len: 14; abundance: NA; j_gene: TRBJ1-4; v_gene: TRBV7-6; CDR3aa: CATRRSTNSEKLFF; CDR3nt: TGTGCCACCCGACGGAGTACTAACTCGGAAAAACTGTTTTTT
d_gene: TRBD2; len: 21; abundance: NA; j_gene: TRBJ2-3; v_gene: TRBV29-1; CDR3aa: CSGIPGVAGLAGGPSTDTQYF; CDR3nt: TGCAGCGGAATACCAGGGGTGGCGGGACTAGCGGGGGGGCCCTCCACAGATACGCAGTATTTT
d_gene: NA; len: 16; abundance: NA; j_gene: TRBJ2-3; v_gene: TRBV4-3; CDR3aa: CASSQSYAGLLDTQYF; CDR3nt: TGCGCCAGCAGCCAAAGCTACGCGGGGTTGCTAGATACGCAGTATTTT
d_gene: NA; len: 15; abundance: NA; j_gene: TRBJ2-7; v_gene: TRBV5-1; CDR3aa: CASSGAGQRNYEQYF; CDR3nt: TGCGCCAGCAGCGGTGCGGGACAGAGGAACTACGAGCAGTACTTC
d_gene: NA; len: 13; abundance: NA; j_gene: TRBJ2-7; v_gene: TRBV6-5; CDR3aa: CASSTSDSYEQYF; CDR3nt: TGTGCCAGCAGTACCAGTGACTCCTACGAGCAGTACTTC
d_gene: TRBD1; len: 14; abundance: NA; j_gene: TRBJ2-1; v_gene: TRBV19; CDR3aa: CATRPGQGFNEQFF; CDR3nt: TGTGCCACGCGTCCGGGACAGGGCTTTAATGAGCAGTTCTTC
d_gene: NA; len: 16; abundance: NA; j_gene: TRBJ1-4; v_gene: TRBV11-2; CDR3aa: CASSLGFSERNEKLFF; CDR3nt: TGTGCCAGCAGCTTAGGCTTTAGTGAGCGTAATGAAAAACTGTTTTTT
d_gene: NA; len: 15; abundance: few; j_gene: TRBJ2-1; v_gene: TRBV7-3; CDR3aa: CASSAMGGAYNEQFF; CDR3nt: TGTGCCAGCAGCGCTATGGGGGGAGCCTACAATGAGCAGTTCTTC
d_gene: TRBD1; len: 11; abundance: NA; j_gene: TRBJ2-2; v_gene: TRBV20-1; CDR3aa: CSARVRDRVFF; CDR3nt: TGCAGTGCTAGAGTCAGGGACAGGGTTTTTTTT
d_gene: TRBD2; len: 16; abundance: NA; j_gene: TRBJ2-3; v_gene: TRBV27; CDR3aa: CASSFRTSGVLDTQYF; CDR3nt: TGTGCCAGCAGTTTCCGGACTAGCGGGGTTTTAGATACGCAGTATTTT
d_gene: NA; len: 12; abundance: NA; j_gene: TRBJ2-7; v_gene: TRBV27; CDR3aa: CASSQGGYEQYF; CDR3nt: TGTGCCAGCAGTCAGGGGGGTTACGAGCAGTACTTC
d_gene: NA; len: 11; abundance: NA; j_gene: TRBJ1-2; v_gene: TRBV29-1; CDR3aa: CSVGWGDGCTF; CDR3nt: TGCAGCGTTGGCTGGGGGGATGGCTGCACCTTC
d_gene: NA; len: 18; abundance: NA; j_gene: TRBJ1-4; v_gene: TRBV15; CDR3aa: CATSHGESWRWTNEKLFF; CDR3nt: TGTGCCACCAGCCACGGAGAGAGTTGGCGGTGGACTAATGAAAAACTGTTTTTT
d_gene: NA; len: 13; abundance: NA; j_gene: TRBJ2-3; v_gene: TRBV15; CDR3aa: CATSYRDSDTQYF; CDR3nt: TGTGCCACCAGCTACCGGGACTCTGATACGCAGTATTTT